A single sample is the source of the 9 T cell receptor beta chains below, sequenced in a study of sequential checkpoint blockade in melanoma. Here immunoSEQ multiplex PCR was the method, and the copy in TCRdb shows in-frame clones only, minus some. Here the sample spans about 5,000 clones, approximately 25% being singletons. This sample's treatment: randomized to nivolumab then ipilimumab (arm A) or the reverse (arm B). This sample comprised tumor tissue (inferred from file names), obtained from a patient given nivolumab and ipilimumab in sequence. The receptors were sampled from a human donor with melanoma.

Relative to its sample, this clone is large. This rearrangement joins TRBV11-3 to TRBJ2-1, with D possibly being TRBD2 (5 bases). The germline V gene has CDR1 SGHNT and CDR2 YENEEA. V gave up 5 bases and J gave up 8 bases, with 22 bases separating them. The CDR3 extends over 16 amino acids. The DNA of the CDR3 is TGTGCCAGCAGCCAAGGGTTAGCGACGACGTTGGATGAGCAGTTCTTC. Encoded protein: CASSQGLATTLDEQFF.

The genes are TRBV9 and TRBJ2-3; D is perhaps TRBD2 (6 bases). The germline CDR1 and CDR2 sequences are SGDLS and YYNGEE. Trimming left V 4 bases short and J 3 bases short, with 15 bases between. CDR3 length: 15 amino acids. Here the CDR3 reads CASSPGLGRTDTQYF. As DNA, the CDR3 is TGTGCCAGCAGCCCAGGGTTAGGGAGGACAGATACGCAGTATTTT.

By share, this clone ranks as medium-sized. This chain connects TRBV12-2 to TRBJ2-5; the table's D call, TRBD2, has no DNA check behind it. TRBV12-2 is a documented pseudogene. The CDR3 has 15 amino acids. DNA of the CDR3: TGTGCCACAGGATTGGGTAGACTAGAAGAAGAGACCCAGTACTTC. Amino acid sequence: CATGLGRLEEETQYF.

This clone was seen a few times. The V gene is TRBV7-6, the J gene TRBJ2-2; D is ambiguous. The CDR3 is 15 amino acids. V was trimmed by 0 bases and J by 7 bases, leaving 12 bases between them. Germline CDR1 and CDR2: SGHVS and FNYEAQ. The CDR3 DNA is TGTGCCAGCAGCTTAGCTGTAGGATCGGGCGGGGAGCTGTTTTTT. It is translated as CASSLAVGSGGELFF.

The rearrangement uses TRBV14 and TRBJ2-7; 10 positions match TRBD1. The CDR3 has 17 amino acids. CDR1 is SGHDN, CDR2 FVKESK, per germline. The V gene end was trimmed by 1 base and the J gene end by 3 bases; junction bases not matched to a gene: 9. CDR3 in DNA: TGTGCCAGCAGCCAAGCCCTGGGACAGGGGCCCCACTACGAGCAGTACTTC. Residues: CASSQALGQGPHYEQYF.

The sample holds a few counts of this clone. The chain recombines TRBV11-3 with TRBJ2-5; 9 bases agree with TRBD1. There are 15 residues in the CDR3. CDR1 and CDR2 from the germline V gene are SGHNT and YENEEA. Trimming took 5 bases from V and 5 from J; bases not matched to a gene: 9. Here the CDR3 reads CASSAGQGESETQYF. The CDR3 DNA sequence: TGTGCCAGCAGCGCGGGACAGGGCGAGTCTGAGACCCAGTACTTC.

V and J are TRBV28 and TRBJ1-2, with D perhaps TRBD1 (5 bases). CDR3 size: 12 residues. V was clipped by 2 bases and J by 6 bases, with 7 bases between them. The germline gives CDR1 MDHEN, CDR2 SYDVKM. CDR3 bases: TGTGCCAGCAGTTTACGGGGCGATGGCTACACCTTC. Protein product: CASSLRGDGYTF.

This clone is labeled as medium-sized (0.01 to 0.1%). CDR3 nucleotides: TGTGCCAGCAGTACCGGCCTGGCTTTGGGTAATGAAAAACTGTTTTTT. Translating gives CASSTGLALGNEKLFF. The J gene is TRBJ1-4, the V gene TRBV6-8; D gene unclear. V was shortened by 5 bases and J by 4 bases, with 17 bases between the two germline ends. Germline CDR1 is MNHGY and CDR2 is SAAAGT. This CDR3 is 16 amino acids long.

This clone has a handful of counts. CDR3 bases: TGTGCCAGCAGTGAGGGTAACACCATATATTTT. Encoded protein: CASSEGNTIYF. This chain connects TRBV6-4 to TRBJ1-3, with no clear D. CDR1 and CDR2 from the germline V gene are MRHNA and SNTAGT. CDR3 length equals 11 residues. Trimming pared 3 bases from V and 7 bases from J, leaving 4 bases between.